This section outlines one T cell receptor (beta chain) sequence together with its context. Antigen specificity is unknown. The CDR3 runs 13 residues. Germline V gives CDR1 SGHVS, CDR2 FQNEAQ. V was trimmed by 1 base and J by 6 bases, leaving 7 bases between them. This entry belongs to a study of post-analysis software for immune sequencing data. Notes on the study in general: Normalized Chao1 diversity was significantly lower in multiple sclerosis patients than in controls. Five or six TRBV segments were significantly more frequent in patients than in controls. TRBV5-6, TRBV5-1 and TRBV20-1 were among these segments.

Carried by the TCR beta cDNA libraries were unique molecular identifiers. Yield was about 500,000 cDNA molecules from 1 to 10 million T cells. Using its own MiXCR run on the PCR reads, TCRdb lists one record per CDR3 protein. The table lists 550,000 to 700,000 distinct CDR3 sequences, 40% to 50% of them singletons, with around 1.7% in the top ten. The rearrangement uses TRBV7-8 and TRBJ2-1; D not certain. The TCR sequence derives from a girl under 18 with multiple sclerosis. The sequenced material came from blood. The CDR3 nucleotides are TGTGCCAGCAGCTTAGGGCCAGCCAATGAGCAGTTCTTC. It is translated as CASSLGPANEQFF.